This T cell receptor beta chain was obtained from a study of T cells after yellow fever vaccination. The study, taken as a whole, reports: Clones from primary vaccination mostly reappeared after the booster (about 97% CD4, approximately 86% CD8).

A few counts support this clonotype. What it recognizes is unknown. TCRdb used MiXCR to reprocess the 5' RACE reads, holding one entry per CDR3 protein. The sample records some 300,000 distinct CDR3 sequences, roughly 8.7% being singletons. Germline V lookup: CDR1 SGHTA, CDR2 FQGNSA. Trimming at V came to 4 bases and at J to 4 bases, leaving 11 bases not matched to a gene. The CDR3 runs to 16 residues. This rearrangement joins TRBV7-2 to TRBJ2-5; TRBD1 agrees at 8 bases. This clonotype was obtained from a man in his late teens or twenties who received the YFV17D yellow fever vaccine. Source: CD4+ T cells sorted from PBMCs, taken 5 days after the yellow fever booster vaccination. CDR3 DNA sequence: TGTGCCAGCAGCTCTACCGGGACAGGTGGATTAGAGACCCAGTACTTC. This translates into CASSSTGTGGLETQYF.